This TCR beta chain was captured by sequencing in a study of shared clonotypes between healthy human individuals. Clones were sequenced by immunoSEQ multiplex PCR, and TCRdb holds only the in-frame ones, with some missing. This table holds about 2.4 million clones, over 85% found once. V shed 7 bases, J shed 5 bases, and the junction held 7 bases outside the gene matches. The V gene's germline CDR1 is ENHRY and CDR2 SYGVKD. The CDR3 length is 13 residues. The chain joins TRBV10-3 to TRBJ2-7; 8 bases are shared with TRBD1. The receptor was derived from a young man in good health. Sequencing used naive CD4+ T cells sorted from blood. The subset is: CD45RA+ positively selected. CDR3 amino acids: CAITPDRAHEQYF. CDR3 in DNA: TGTGCCATCACCCCGGACAGGGCCCACGAGCAGTACTTC.